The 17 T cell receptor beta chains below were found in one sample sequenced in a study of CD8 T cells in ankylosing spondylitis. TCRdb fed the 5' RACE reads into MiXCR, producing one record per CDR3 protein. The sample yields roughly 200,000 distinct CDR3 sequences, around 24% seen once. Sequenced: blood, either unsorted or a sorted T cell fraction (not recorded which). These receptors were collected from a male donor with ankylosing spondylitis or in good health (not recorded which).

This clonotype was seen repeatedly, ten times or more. DNA of the CDR3: TGTGCCACCAGTCTCGGCCAGGGGATGACAGATACGCAGTATTTT. Its translation is CATSLGQGMTDTQYF. The rearrangement joins TRBV24-1 to TRBJ2-3; possibly TRBD1 for D (6 bases). CDR1 and CDR2 from the germline V gene are KGHDR and SFDVKD. The CDR3 is 15 amino acids. The V end lost 6 bases, the J end lost 3 bases, and 15 bases lay between the germline ends.

Here the CDR3 DNA reads TGCAGCGTGGACAACAGGGGCAACGAGCAGTACTTC. Its protein is CSVDNRGNEQYF. This chain links TRBV29-1 with TRBJ2-7; 7 positions agree with TRBD1. After removal of 6 bases from V and 5 bases from J, the junction contained 7 bases not matched to a gene. Germline V gene sequence: CDR1 SQVTM, CDR2 ANQGSEA. The CDR3 has 12 amino acids.

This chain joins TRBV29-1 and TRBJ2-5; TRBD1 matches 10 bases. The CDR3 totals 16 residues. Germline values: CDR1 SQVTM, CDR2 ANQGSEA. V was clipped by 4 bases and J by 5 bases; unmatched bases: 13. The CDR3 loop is CSVVRAGTGEGETQYF. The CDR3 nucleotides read TGCAGCGTTGTGAGGGCCGGGACAGGGGAGGGGGAGACCCAGTACTTC.

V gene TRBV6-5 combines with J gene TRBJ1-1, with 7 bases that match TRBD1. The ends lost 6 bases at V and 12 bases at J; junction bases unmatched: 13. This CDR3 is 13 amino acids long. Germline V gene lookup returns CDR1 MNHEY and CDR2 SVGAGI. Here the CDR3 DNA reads TGTGCCAGCAGATATGGTACAGGGGATCGGTCTTTCTTT. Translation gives CASRYGTGDRSFF.

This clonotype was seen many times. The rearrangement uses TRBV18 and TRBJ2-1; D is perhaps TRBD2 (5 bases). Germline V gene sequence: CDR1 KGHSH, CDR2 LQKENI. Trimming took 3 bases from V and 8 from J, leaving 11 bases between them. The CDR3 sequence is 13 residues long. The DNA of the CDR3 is TGTGCCAGCTCACCTCAGACCGGGGATGAGCAGTTCTTC. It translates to CASSPQTGDEQFF.

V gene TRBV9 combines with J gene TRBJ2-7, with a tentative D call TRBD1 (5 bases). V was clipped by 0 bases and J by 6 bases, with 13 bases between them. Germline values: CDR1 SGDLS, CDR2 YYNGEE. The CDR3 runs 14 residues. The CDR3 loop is CASSVAAREGEQYF. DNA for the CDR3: TGTGCCAGCAGCGTAGCTGCCAGGGAAGGCGAGCAGTACTTC. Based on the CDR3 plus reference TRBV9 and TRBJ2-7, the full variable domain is DSGVTQTPKHLITATGQRVTLRCSPRSGDLSVYWYQQSLDQGLQFLIQYYNGEERAKGNILERFSAQQFPDLHSELNLSSLELGDSALYFCASSVAAREGEQYFGPGTRLTVT.

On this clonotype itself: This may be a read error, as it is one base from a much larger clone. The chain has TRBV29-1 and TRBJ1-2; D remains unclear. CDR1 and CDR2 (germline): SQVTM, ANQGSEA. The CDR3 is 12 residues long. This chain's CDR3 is CSVDLGNYGYPF. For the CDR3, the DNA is TGCAGCGTTGACTTAGGGAACTATGGCTACCCCTTC.

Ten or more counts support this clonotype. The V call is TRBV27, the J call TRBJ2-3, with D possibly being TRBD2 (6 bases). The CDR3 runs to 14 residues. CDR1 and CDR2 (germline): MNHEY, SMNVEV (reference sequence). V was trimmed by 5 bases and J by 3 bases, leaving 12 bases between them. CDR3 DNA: TGTGCCAGCAGTCGGGCAGGGAGGACAGATACGCAGTATTTT. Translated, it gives CASSRAGRTDTQYF.

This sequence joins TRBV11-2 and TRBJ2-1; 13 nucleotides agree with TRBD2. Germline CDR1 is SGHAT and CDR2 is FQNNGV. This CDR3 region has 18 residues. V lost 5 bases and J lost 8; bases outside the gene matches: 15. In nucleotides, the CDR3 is TGTGCCAGCAGCCAAGGGGGACTAGGGACTAGCGGGATCGATGAGCAGTTCTTC. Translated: CASSQGGLGTSGIDEQFF.

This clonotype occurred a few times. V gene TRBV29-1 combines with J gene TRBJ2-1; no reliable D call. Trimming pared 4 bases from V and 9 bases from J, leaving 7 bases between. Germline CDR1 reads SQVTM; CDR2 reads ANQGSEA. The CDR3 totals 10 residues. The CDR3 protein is CSVVTGEQFF. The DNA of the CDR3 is TGCAGCGTTGTGACGGGTGAGCAGTTCTTC.

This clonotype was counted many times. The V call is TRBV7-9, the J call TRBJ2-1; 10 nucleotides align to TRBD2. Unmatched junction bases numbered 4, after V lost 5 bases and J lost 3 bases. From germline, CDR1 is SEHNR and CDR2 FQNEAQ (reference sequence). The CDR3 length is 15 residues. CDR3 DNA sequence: TGTGCCAGCAGCCCCCGGACTAGCGGCTACAATGAGCAGTTCTTC. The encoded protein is CASSPRTSGYNEQFF.

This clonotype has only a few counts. The CDR3 nucleotides read TGCAGCGTGGCCTTGGGGCAAGATACGCAGTATTTT. Amino acid sequence: CSVALGQDTQYF. This sequence joins TRBV29-1 and TRBJ2-3; possible D gene TRBD1, 5 bases. The CDR3 spans 12 residues. Germline V gene sequence: CDR1 SQVTM, CDR2 ANQGSEA. Trimming stripped 6 bases from V and 5 bases from J, with 12 bases between.

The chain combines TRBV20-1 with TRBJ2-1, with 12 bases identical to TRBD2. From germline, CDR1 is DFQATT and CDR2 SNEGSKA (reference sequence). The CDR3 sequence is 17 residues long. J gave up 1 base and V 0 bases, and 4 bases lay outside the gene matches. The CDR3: CSARDPSGGVSYNEQFF. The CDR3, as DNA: TGCAGTGCTAGAGACCCTAGCGGGGGGGTTTCCTACAATGAGCAGTTCTTC.

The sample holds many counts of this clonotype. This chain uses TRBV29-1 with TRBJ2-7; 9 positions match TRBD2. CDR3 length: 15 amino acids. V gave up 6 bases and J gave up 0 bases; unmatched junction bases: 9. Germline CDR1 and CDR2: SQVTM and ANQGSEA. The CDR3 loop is CSVRPTSGSSYEQYF. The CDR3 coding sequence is TGCAGCGTACGACCGACTAGCGGTAGCTCCTACGAGCAGTACTTC.

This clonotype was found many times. The CDR3 DNA reads as TGTGCCAGCAGCGTAGGGACTGTGAACACCGGGGAGCTGTTTTTT. As protein: CASSVGTVNTGELFF. The J gene is TRBJ2-2, the V gene TRBV9, with D possibly matching TRBD2 (5 bases). Germline lookup yields CDR1 SGDLS and CDR2 YYNGEE. The V end lost 0 bases, the J end lost 1 base, and 7 bases lay between the germline ends. CDR3 length equals 15 residues.

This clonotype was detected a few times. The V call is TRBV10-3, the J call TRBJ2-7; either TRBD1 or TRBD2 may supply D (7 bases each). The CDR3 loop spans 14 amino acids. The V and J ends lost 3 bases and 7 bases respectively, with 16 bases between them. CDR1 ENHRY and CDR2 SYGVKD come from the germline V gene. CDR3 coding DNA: TGTGCCATCAGTGAACCCAGACAGGGAGGGGAGCAGTACTTC. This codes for CAISEPRQGGEQYF.

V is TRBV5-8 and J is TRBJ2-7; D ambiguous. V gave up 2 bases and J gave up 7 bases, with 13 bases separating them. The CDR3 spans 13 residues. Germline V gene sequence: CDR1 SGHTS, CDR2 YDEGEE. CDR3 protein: CASSLEPSREQYF. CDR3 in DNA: TGTGCCAGCAGCTTAGAACCGTCGAGAGAGCAGTACTTC.